The T cell receptor (beta chain) under discussion was sequenced for a study of spatial heterogeneity in lung cancer. Across the study: Detection consistently captured more beta-chain sequences than alpha-chain sequences. Findings of the study overall: More often at tumor resection than at routine follow-up, ubiquitous expanded tumor TCRs were detected in the blood.

The ends lost 3 bases at V and 2 bases at J; junction bases unmatched: 8. Germline V gene data show CDR1 as DFQATT and CDR2 as SNEGSKA (reference sequence). The CDR3 is 15 residues long. Time point meaning: sample taken at primary tumor resection. Material for sequencing was whole RNA from tumor, nontumor lung or frozen PBMC, left unsorted. The roughly 68 donors had untreated early-stage non-small cell lung cancer. This clonotype showed up many times. What it binds is not known. TCRdb reprocessed the 5' RACE reads with MiXCR, giving one entry per CDR3 protein. The repertoire consists of some 83,000 distinct CDR3 sequences, with about 20% occurring once and the leading ten covering roughly 6.2%.

This clonotype was obtained from a male donor with early-stage non-small cell lung cancer. The rearrangement links TRBV20-1 to TRBJ2-3, with 7 positions matching TRBD2. Sequencing was performed on PBMCs, taken at surgery. The CDR3 protein is CSASASSGFTDTQYF. CDR3 DNA: TGCAGTGCTAGTGCATCTAGCGGATTCACAGATACGCAGTATTTT.